These 13 T cell receptor beta chains were sequenced from one sample in a study of blood T cells in healthy people across ages. Primed by a sample-barcoded 5' primer and a J-beta primer mix, a second PCR proceeded for 7 to 11 cycles. TCRdb passed the 5' RACE reads through MiXCR, listing each CDR3 protein once. The data hold about 730,000 distinct CDR3 sequences, with around 46% observed a single time. The sample was blood. The origin of the receptors is a woman aged 55-69 years in good health.

This clonotype was counted only a few times. The chain is built from TRBV5-4 and TRBJ2-5; D is perhaps TRBD1 (6 bases). The CDR3 contains 14 residues. Trimming cost V 0 bases and J 3 bases, with 9 bases left between them. CDR1 is SGHNT, CDR2 YYREEE, per germline (reference sequence). DNA for the CDR3: TGTGCCAGCAGCTTGGGTCCAGGGGAAGAGACCCAGTACTTC. As protein: CASSLGPGEETQYF.

This clonotype showed up just a few times. The V gene is TRBV2, the J gene TRBJ2-7; 7 bases line up with TRBD2. The ends lost 7 bases at V and 0 bases at J; junction bases unmatched: 3. This CDR3 is built from 13 residues. Per the germline V gene, CDR1 is SNHLY and CDR2 is FYNNEI. CDR3 region: CASKGGSSYEQYF. The CDR3 DNA reads TGTGCCAGCAAGGGAGGGAGCTCCTACGAGCAGTACTTC.

This chain connects TRBV4-2 to TRBJ2-2; D gene unclear. CDR1 is LGHNA and CDR2 is YNFKEQ in the germline V gene. The CDR3 totals 14 residues. The V end was cut by 4 bases, the J end by 4 bases, with 10 bases between. Here the CDR3 reads CASSRVQGTGELFF. In DNA, the CDR3 is TGTGCCAGCAGCCGAGTCCAAGGCACCGGGGAGCTGTTTTTT.

This clonotype appeared a few times. This chain uses TRBV7-2 with TRBJ1-6; the D is unclear. The V end lost 5 bases, the J end lost 1 base, and 9 bases lay between the germline ends. Germline values: CDR1 SGHTA, CDR2 FQGNSA. This CDR3 is built from 15 residues. CDR3 sequence: CASSPSWSYNSPLHF. In nucleotides, the CDR3 is TGTGCCAGCAGCCCTTCTTGGTCCTATAATTCACCCCTCCACTTT.

This clonotype was counted between two and nine times. The chain has TRBV21-1 and TRBJ2-5; the D call in the table, TRBD1, was not verified against the DNA. TRBV21-1 is reported as a pseudogene. This CDR3 region has 12 residues. Here the CDR3 reads CAKWGSQETQYF. For the CDR3, the DNA is TGTGCCAAGTGGGGGAGCCAAGAGACCCAGTACTTC.

This clonotype was found a few times. The chain recombines TRBV7-2 with TRBJ1-2; TRBD1 might be the D (6 bases). The CDR3 sequence is 15 residues long. With 0 bases removed from V and 4 bases from J, the gap between germline ends came to 12 bases. Looked up from germline, CDR1 is SGHTA and CDR2 is FQGNSA. The CDR3 DNA sequence: TGTGCCAGCAGCTTAGCCCCCGCAGGGGTCTATGGCTACACCTTC. Translated, it gives CASSLAPAGVYGYTF.

The CDR3 loop reads CASSRRQGANYGYTF. The CDR3 region has the DNA TGTGCCAGCAGCCGTCGACAGGGAGCTAACTATGGCTACACCTTC. V is TRBV7-2 and J is TRBJ1-2; 7 nucleotides line up with TRBD1. V was pared by 5 bases and J by 0 bases, with 6 bases of the junction left unmatched. The germline V gene encodes CDR1 SGHTA and CDR2 FQGNSA. The CDR3 loop spans 15 amino acids. The full variable domain, rest sourced from reference TRBV7-2 and TRBJ1-2, is GAGVSQSPSNKVTEKGKDVELRCDPISGHTALYWYRQSLGQGLEFLIYFQGNSAPDKSGLPSDRFSAERTGGSVSTLTIQRTQQEDSAVYLCASSRRQGANYGYTFGSGTRLTVV.

As regards this clonotype: Germline and junction disagree at one end, which may indicate a read error. This chain joins TRBV28 and TRBJ2-7, with TRBD2 matching over 9 bases. CDR1 MDHEN and CDR2 SYDVKM come from the germline V gene. The CDR3 contains 14 residues. As DNA, the CDR3 is TGTGTCAGCAGTTTATTAGCGGGAGTAAACGAGCAGTACTTC. Translated: CVSSLLAGVNEQYF.

This rearrangement joins TRBV15 to TRBJ2-7, with TRBD1 as a possible D gene (6 bases). The CDR3 runs to 14 residues. V lost 4 bases to trimming and J lost 2 bases, with 12 bases between them. Germline V gene lookup returns CDR1 LNHNV and CDR2 YYDKDF (reference sequence). This CDR3 reads CATSISSGAYEQYF. The CDR3 region has the DNA TGTGCCACCAGCATATCGTCAGGGGCCTACGAGCAGTACTTC.

This clonotype is a singleton in its sample. V is TRBV27 and J is TRBJ2-5, with D perhaps being TRBD1 or TRBD2 (6 bases each). The germline V gene has CDR1 MNHEY and CDR2 SMNVEV (reference sequence). This CDR3 is 15 amino acids long. Trimming pared 6 bases from V and 7 bases from J, leaving 21 bases between. The CDR3 here is CASRAGASEGRTQYF. CDR3 bases: TGTGCCAGCAGAGCAGGGGCTAGCGAGGGAAGGACCCAGTACTTC.

This clonotype showed up just a few times. The rearrangement joins TRBV5-8 to TRBJ2-1; 12 bases match TRBD1. With 4 bases clipped from V and 7 bases from J, the junction kept 9 bases outside the gene matches. Per germline, CDR1 SGHTS and CDR2 YDEGEE. The CDR3 is 16 amino acids. The CDR3 reads CASSRSGTGGWNEQFF. The CDR3 DNA reads as TGTGCCAGCAGCCGTTCCGGGACAGGGGGCTGGAATGAGCAGTTCTTC.

This chain connects TRBV9 to TRBJ2-5, with 10 positions matching TRBD2. The J call is in doubt because the DNA end fits TRBJ2-7 better. The CDR3 length is 14 residues. Looked up from germline, CDR1 is SGDLS and CDR2 is YYNGEE. The chain's CDR3 is CASSKAGGTDEQYF. The CDR3 DNA follows: TGTGCCAGCAGCAAAGCGGGGGGGACGGACGAGCAGTACTTC.

This chain connects TRBV6-6 to TRBJ2-1; tentatively, D is TRBD1 (6 bases). There are 15 residues in the CDR3. V was clipped by 7 bases and J by 5 bases, with 18 bases between them. Germline V lookup: CDR1 MNHNY, CDR2 SVGAGI (reference sequence). For the CDR3, the DNA is TGTGCCAGCAACCCTGGGACACCTGCACACAATGAGCAGTTCTTC. It yields the protein CASNPGTPAHNEQFF.